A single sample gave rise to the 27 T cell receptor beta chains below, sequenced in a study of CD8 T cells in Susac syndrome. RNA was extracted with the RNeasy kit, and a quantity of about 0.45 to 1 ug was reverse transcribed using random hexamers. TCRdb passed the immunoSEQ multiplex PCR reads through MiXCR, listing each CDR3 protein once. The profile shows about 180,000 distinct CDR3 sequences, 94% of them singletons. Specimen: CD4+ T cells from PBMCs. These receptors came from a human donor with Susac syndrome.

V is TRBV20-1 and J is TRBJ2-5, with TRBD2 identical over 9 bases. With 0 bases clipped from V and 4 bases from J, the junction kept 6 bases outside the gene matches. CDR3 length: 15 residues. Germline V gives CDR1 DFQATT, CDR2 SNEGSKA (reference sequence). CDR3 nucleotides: TGCAGTGCTAGAGATCTGCGGGGGGGCGGAGAGACCCAGTACTTC. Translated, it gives CSARDLRGGGETQYF.

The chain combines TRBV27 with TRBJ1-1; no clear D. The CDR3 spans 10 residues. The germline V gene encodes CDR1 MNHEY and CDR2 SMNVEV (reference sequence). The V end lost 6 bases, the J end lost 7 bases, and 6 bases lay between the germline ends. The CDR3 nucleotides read TGTGCCAGCAGCCCTGGTGAAGCTTTCTTT. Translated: CASSPGEAFF.

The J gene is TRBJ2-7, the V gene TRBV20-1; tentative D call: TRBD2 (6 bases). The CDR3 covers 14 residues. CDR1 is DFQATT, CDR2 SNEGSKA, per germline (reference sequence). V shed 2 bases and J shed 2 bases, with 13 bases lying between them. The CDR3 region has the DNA TGCAGTGCTAGACCCCGGGACTGGGCCTACGAGCAGTACTTC. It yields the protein CSARPRDWAYEQYF.

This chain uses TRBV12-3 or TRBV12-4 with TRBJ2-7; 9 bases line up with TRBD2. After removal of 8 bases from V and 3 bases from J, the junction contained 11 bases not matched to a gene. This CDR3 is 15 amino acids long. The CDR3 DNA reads TGTGCCAGCGGCGCACCAGCGGGGGGAAACTACGAGCAGTACTTC. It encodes CASGAPAGGNYEQYF.

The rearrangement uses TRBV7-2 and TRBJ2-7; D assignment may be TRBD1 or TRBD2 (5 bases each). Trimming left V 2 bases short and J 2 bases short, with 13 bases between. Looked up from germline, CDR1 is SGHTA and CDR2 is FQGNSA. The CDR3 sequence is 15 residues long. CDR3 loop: CASSLTARDAYEQYF. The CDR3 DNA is TGTGCCAGCAGCTTAACCGCCAGGGACGCCTACGAGCAGTACTTC.

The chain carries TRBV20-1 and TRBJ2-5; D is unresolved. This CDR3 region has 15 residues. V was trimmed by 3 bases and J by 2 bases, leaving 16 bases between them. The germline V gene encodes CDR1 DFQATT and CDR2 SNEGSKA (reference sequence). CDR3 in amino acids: CSARSATDRQETQYF. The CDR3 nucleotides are TGCAGTGCTAGGTCTGCAACCGACCGACAAGAGACCCAGTACTTC.

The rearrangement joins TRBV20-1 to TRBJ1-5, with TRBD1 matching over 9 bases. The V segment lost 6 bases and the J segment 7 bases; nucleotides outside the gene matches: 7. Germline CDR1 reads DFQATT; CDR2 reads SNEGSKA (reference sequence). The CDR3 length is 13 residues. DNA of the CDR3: TGCAGTGCCCACAGGGGGCCGGGGCAGCCCCAGCATTTT. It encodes CSAHRGPGQPQHF.

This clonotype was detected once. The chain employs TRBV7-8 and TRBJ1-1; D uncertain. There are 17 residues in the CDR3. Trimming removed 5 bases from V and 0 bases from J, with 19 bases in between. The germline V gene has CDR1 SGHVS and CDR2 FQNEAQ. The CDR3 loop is CASSPGASLGMNTEAFF. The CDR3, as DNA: TGTGCCAGCAGCCCCGGAGCCAGCTTAGGAATGAACACTGAAGCTTTCTTT.

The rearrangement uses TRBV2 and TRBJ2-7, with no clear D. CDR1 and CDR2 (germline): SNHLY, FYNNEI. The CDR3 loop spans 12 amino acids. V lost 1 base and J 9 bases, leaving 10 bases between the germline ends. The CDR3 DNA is TGTGCCAGCAGTGAAGGAGGTGTGCGGCAGTACTTC. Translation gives CASSEGGVRQYF.

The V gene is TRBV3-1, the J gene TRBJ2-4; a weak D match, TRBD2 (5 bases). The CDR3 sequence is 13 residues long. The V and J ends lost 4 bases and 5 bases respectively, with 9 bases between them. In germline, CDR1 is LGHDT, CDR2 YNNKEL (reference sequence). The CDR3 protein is CASSRKGENIQYF. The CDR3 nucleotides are TGTGCCAGCAGCCGTAAGGGAGAAAACATTCAGTACTTC.

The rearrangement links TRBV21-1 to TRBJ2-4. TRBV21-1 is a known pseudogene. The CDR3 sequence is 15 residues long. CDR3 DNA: TGTGCCAGCAGCAAATTTGCAGACGGCAAAAACATTCAGTACTTC. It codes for CASSKFADGKNIQYF.

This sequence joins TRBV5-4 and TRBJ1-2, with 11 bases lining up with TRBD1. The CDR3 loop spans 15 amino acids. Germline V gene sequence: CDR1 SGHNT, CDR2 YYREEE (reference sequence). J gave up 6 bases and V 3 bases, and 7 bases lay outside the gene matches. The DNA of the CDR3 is TGTGCCAGCAGCTCCGGGACAGGGGGATTCAATGGCTACACCTTC. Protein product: CASSSGTGGFNGYTF.

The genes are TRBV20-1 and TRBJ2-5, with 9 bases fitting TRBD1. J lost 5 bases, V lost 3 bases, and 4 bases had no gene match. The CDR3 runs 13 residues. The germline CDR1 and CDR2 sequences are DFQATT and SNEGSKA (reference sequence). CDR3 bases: TGCAGTGCTAGGGGTGGACAGGGGGAGACCCAGTACTTC. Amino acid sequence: CSARGGQGETQYF.

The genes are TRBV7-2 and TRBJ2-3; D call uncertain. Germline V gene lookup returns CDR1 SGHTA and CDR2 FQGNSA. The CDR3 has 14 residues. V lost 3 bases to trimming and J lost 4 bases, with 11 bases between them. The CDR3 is CASSLDGNSDTQYF. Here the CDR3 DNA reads TGTGCCAGCAGCTTGGACGGTAACTCAGATACGCAGTATTTT.

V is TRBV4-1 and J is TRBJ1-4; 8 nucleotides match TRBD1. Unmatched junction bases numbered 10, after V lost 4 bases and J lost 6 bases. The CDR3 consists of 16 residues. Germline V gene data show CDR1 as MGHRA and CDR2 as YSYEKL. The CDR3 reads CASSPPGQEDYEKLFF. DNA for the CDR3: TGCGCCAGCAGCCCGCCGGGACAGGAAGATTATGAAAAACTGTTTTTT.

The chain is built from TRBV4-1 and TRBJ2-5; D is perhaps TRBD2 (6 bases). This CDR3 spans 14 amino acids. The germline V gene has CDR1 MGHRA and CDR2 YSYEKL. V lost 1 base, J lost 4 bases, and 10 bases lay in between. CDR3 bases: TGCGCCAGCAGCCAAGTTCTGGGACTAGAGACCCAGTACTTC. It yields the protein CASSQVLGLETQYF.

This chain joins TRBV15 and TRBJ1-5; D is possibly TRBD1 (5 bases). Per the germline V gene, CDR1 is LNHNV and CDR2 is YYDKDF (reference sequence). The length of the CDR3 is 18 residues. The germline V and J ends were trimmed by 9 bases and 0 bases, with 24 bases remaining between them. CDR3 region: CATKPGRPQVHSNQPQHF. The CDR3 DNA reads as TGTGCCACAAAACCGGGACGCCCTCAGGTCCATAGCAATCAGCCCCAGCATTTT. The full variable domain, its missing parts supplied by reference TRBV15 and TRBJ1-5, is DAMVIQNPRYQVTQFGKPVTLSCSQTLNHNVMYWYQQKSSQAPKLLFHYYDKDFNNEADTPDNFQSRRPNTSFCFLDIRSPGLGDTAMYLCATKPGRPQVHSNQPQHFGDGTRLSIL.

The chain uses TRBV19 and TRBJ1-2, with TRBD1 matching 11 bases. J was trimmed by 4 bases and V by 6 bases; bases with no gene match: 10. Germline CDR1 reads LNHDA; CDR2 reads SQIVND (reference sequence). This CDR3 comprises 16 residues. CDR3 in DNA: TGTGCCAGTAGGCCGGTCGGGGACAGGGGGACCTATGGCTACACCTTC. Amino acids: CASRPVGDRGTYGYTF. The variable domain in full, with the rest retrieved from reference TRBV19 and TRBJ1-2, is DGGITQSPKYLFRKEGQNVTLSCEQNLNHDAMYWYRQDPGQGLRLIYYSQIVNDFQKGDIAEGYSVSREKKESFPLTVTSAQKNPTAFYLCASRPVGDRGTYGYTFGSGTRLTVV.

The CDR3 DNA reads TGTGCCAGCAGCTCAAGTGTAGCGGGAGAGGGTTACGAGCAGTACTTC. This sequence encodes CASSSSVAGEGYEQYF. The chain links TRBV13 to TRBJ2-7, with 9 bases matching TRBD2. The V and J ends lost 4 bases and 4 bases, in that order; junction bases with no gene match: 11. CDR3 length: 16 amino acids. Germline-derived CDR1 and CDR2 are PRHDT and FYEKMQ (reference sequence).

The CDR3 DNA reads as TGTGCCAGCAGCTGGCTCCAGGGCCAGCCCCAGCATTTT. Its protein is CASSWLQGQPQHF. The chain carries TRBV7-8 and TRBJ1-5; TRBD1 is a possible D gene (5 bases). The ends were cut back, 4 bases at V and 7 bases at J, with 11 bases in the middle. The germline gives CDR1 SGHVS, CDR2 FQNEAQ. CDR3 length equals 13 residues.

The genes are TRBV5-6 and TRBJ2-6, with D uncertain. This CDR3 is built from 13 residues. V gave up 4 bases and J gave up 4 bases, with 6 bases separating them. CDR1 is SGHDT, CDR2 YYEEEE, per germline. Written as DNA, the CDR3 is TGTGCCAGCAGCAAAGCGGGGGCCAACGTCCTGACTTTC. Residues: CASSKAGANVLTF.

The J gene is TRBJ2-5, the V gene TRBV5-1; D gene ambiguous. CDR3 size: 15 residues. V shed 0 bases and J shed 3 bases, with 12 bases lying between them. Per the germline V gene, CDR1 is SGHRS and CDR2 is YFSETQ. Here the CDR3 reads CASSLAVGLEETQYF. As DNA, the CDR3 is TGCGCCAGCAGCTTGGCCGTGGGGTTAGAAGAGACCCAGTACTTC.

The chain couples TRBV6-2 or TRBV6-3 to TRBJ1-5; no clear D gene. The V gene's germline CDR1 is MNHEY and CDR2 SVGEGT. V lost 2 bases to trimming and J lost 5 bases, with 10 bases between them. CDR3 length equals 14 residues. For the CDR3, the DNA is TGTGCCAGCAGTTACGGGCGGGGAGATCAGCCCCAGCATTTT. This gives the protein CASSYGRGDQPQHF.

In DNA form, the CDR3 reads TGTGCCAGCAGTTACACAGGACGTGAGCAGTTCTTC. Its translation: CASSYTGREQFF. V is TRBV6-6 and J is TRBJ2-1; TRBD1 might be the D (5 bases). This CDR3 is 12 amino acids long. The germline gives CDR1 MNHNY, CDR2 SVGAGI (reference sequence). V shed 2 bases and J shed 9 bases, with 8 bases lying between them.

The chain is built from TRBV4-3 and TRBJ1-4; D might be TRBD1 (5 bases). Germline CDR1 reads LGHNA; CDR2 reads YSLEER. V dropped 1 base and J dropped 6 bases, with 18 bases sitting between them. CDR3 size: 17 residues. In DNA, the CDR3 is TGCGCCAGCAGCCAAGCCGTAACCGGGACGTATGATGAAAAACTGTTTTTT. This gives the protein CASSQAVTGTYDEKLFF.

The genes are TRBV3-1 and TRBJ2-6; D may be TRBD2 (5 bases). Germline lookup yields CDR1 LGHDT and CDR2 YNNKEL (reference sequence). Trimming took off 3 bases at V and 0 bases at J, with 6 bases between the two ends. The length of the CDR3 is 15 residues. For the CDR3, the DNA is TGTGCCAGCAGCCACGGAGGCTCTGGGGCCAACGTCCTGACTTTC. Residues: CASSHGGSGANVLTF. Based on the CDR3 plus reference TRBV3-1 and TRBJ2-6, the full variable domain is DTAVSQTPKYLVTQMGNDKSIKCEQNLGHDTMYWYKQDSKKFLKIMFSYNNKELIINETVPNRFSPKSPDKAHLNLHINSLELGDSAVYFCASSHGGSGANVLTFGAGSRLTVL.

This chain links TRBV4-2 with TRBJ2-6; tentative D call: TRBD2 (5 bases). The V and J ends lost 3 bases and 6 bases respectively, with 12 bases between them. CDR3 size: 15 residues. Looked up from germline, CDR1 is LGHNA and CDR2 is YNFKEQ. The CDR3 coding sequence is TGTGCCAGCAGCCACCAACGGACTGAGGCCAACGTCCTGACTTTC. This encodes CASSHQRTEANVLTF.